These 14 T cell receptor beta chains share one sample of origin, sequenced in a study of blood T cell repertoires in COVID-19. Profiled with immunoSEQ multiplex PCR; TCRdb holds only in-frame clones, not every one. Of 39,000 or so clones in the sample, 89% are singletons; the top ten hold 6.2%. Sequences were obtained from peripheral blood. The source is a human donor in a cohort sampled during active COVID-19.

V and J are TRBV30 and TRBJ1-1; D gene ambiguous. The germline V and J ends were trimmed by 0 bases and 8 bases, with 16 bases remaining between them. The CDR3 has 14 residues. Germline V gives CDR1 GTSNPN, CDR2 SVGIG (reference sequence). DNA for the CDR3: TGTGCCTGGAGTGTCGGCGGTGACCTCATCGAAGCTTTCTTT. It is translated as CAWSVGGDLIEAFF.

V is TRBV23-1 and J is TRBJ2-1, with D perhaps matching TRBD1 (6 bases). TRBV23-1 is an ORF for which the function is uncertain. CDR3 length: 14 amino acids. Trimming took 7 bases from V and 7 from J, leaving 17 bases between them. In nucleotides, the CDR3 is TGCGCCAGCATCGGACGCAGGGGTGGGAATGAGCAGTTCTTC. Protein product: CASIGRRGGNEQFF.

The chain joins TRBV3-1 (or the pseudogene TRBV3-2) to TRBJ1-1; D gene unclear. This CDR3 is 14 amino acids long. Germline values: CDR1 LGHDT, CDR2 YNNKEL (reference sequence). V was shortened by 1 base and J by 6 bases, with 12 bases between the two germline ends. CDR3 bases: TGTGCCAGCAGCCAAGGGCGGGCGCAATCTGAAGCTTTCTTT. Translating it yields CASSQGRAQSEAFF.

V is TRBV9 and J is TRBJ2-6, with D perhaps matching TRBD2 (5 bases). The CDR3 covers 15 residues. With 4 bases removed from V and 9 bases from J, the gap between germline ends came to 17 bases. Germline V lookup: CDR1 SGDLS, CDR2 YYNGEE. CDR3 in DNA: TGTGCCAGCAGCTTTCATGCCCTGGAGGTCAACGTCCTGACTTTC. Its protein is CASSFHALEVNVLTF. The whole variable domain, filled in from reference TRBV9 and TRBJ2-6, reads DSGVTQTPKHLITATGQRVTLRCSPRSGDLSVYWYQQSLDQGLQFLIQYYNGEERAKGNILERFSAQQFPDLHSELNLSSLELGDSALYFCASSFHALEVNVLTFGAGSRLTVL.

This sequence joins TRBV2 and TRBJ2-7; 11 bases match TRBD2. The CDR3 has 17 amino acids. From germline, CDR1 is SNHLY and CDR2 FYNNEI. V lost 6 bases, J lost 0 bases, and 10 bases stayed unmatched. The CDR3 DNA follows: TGTGCCAGCAGCCTTACCCGACTAGCGGGAAGCTCCTACGAGCAGTACTTC. Its translation is CASSLTRLAGSSYEQYF. Complete variable domain (other parts from reference TRBV2 and TRBJ2-7): EPEVTQTPSHQVTQMGQEVILRCVPISNHLYFYWYRQILGQKVEFLVSFYNNEISEKSEIFDDQFSVERPDGSNFTLKIRSTKLEDSAMYFCASSLTRLAGSSYEQYFGPGTRLTVT.

The chain links TRBV6-1 to TRBJ2-2; a possible D gene is TRBD2 (5 bases). Germline-derived CDR1 and CDR2 are MNHNS and SASEGT. The CDR3 loop spans 16 amino acids. Trimming pared 4 bases from V and 4 bases from J, leaving 16 bases between. The CDR3 nucleotides read TGTGCCAGCAGTGTCCGTCCAAGGGCGGGCACCGGGGAGCTGTTTTTT. The encoded protein is CASSVRPRAGTGELFF.

The chain carries TRBV6-2 or TRBV6-3 and TRBJ2-1; TRBD2 matches 9 bases. The J segment lost 6 bases and the V segment lost 0 bases, leaving 9 bases of the junction unmatched. The germline gives CDR1 MNHEY, CDR2 SVGEGT. The CDR3 runs 17 residues. The CDR3 loop is CASSYSASGEGPNEQFF. CDR3 nucleotides: TGTGCCAGCAGTTACTCAGCTAGCGGGGAGGGACCCAATGAGCAGTTCTTC.

The V and J genes are TRBV12-5 and TRBJ2-7; 8 nucleotides match TRBD1. The CDR3 consists of 14 residues. With V trimmed by 4 bases and J by 2 bases, 4 bases remained unmatched. CDR1 is LGHNT, CDR2 FRNRAP, per germline. DNA of the CDR3: TGTGCTAGTGGTTCCGACAGGGGACCCTACGAGCAGTACTTC. Translating it yields CASGSDRGPYEQYF. The variable domain in full, with the rest retrieved from reference TRBV12-5 and TRBJ2-7, is DARVTQTPRHKVTEMGQEVTMRCQPILGHNTVFWYRQTMMQGLELLAYFRNRAPLDDSGMPKDRFSAEMPDATLATLKIQPSEPRDSAVYFCASGSDRGPYEQYFGPGTRLTVT.

About this clone itself: An end of the junction differs from the germline gene, which may be a read error. The CDR3 spells CSVNKQGEPFF. The CDR3 DNA is TGCAGCGTTAATAAACAGGGGGAGCCGTTTTTT. The chain links TRBV29-1 to TRBJ2-2, with 8 bases that match TRBD1. The CDR3 length is 11 residues. CDR1 is SQVTM, CDR2 ANQGSEA, per germline.

The rearrangement links TRBV19 to TRBJ2-5; TRBD2 matches 16 bases. The CDR3 totals 20 residues. The V segment lost 2 bases and the J segment 4 bases; nucleotides outside the gene matches: 13. The germline gives CDR1 LNHDA, CDR2 SQIVND (reference sequence). CDR3 DNA: TGTGCCAGTAGTATATTTTTTGGTGGGACTAGCGGGGGGGCCTTAGAGACCCAGTACTTC. This sequence encodes CASSIFFGGTSGGALETQYF.

The chain employs TRBV27 and TRBJ1-2; 8 positions agree with TRBD1. V lost 4 bases to trimming and J lost 7 bases; unmatched junction nucleotides: 5. Germline V gene data show CDR1 as MNHEY and CDR2 as SMNVEV (reference sequence). The CDR3 extends over 13 amino acids. The CDR3 loop is CASSSWDRSGYTF. CDR3 sequence (DNA): TGTGCCAGCAGTTCATGGGACAGGAGTGGCTACACCTTC.

The chain has TRBV5-5 and TRBJ1-2; no clear D gene. Germline CDR1 is SGHKS and CDR2 is YYEKEE (reference sequence). There are 14 residues in the CDR3. The germline V and J ends were trimmed by 2 bases and 8 bases, with 16 bases remaining between them. The CDR3 DNA follows: TGTGCCAGCAGCTTACGATCCCCCGAGGGCGGCTACACCTTC. Its translation is CASSLRSPEGGYTF.

The chain employs TRBV6-5 and TRBJ2-2; 7 nucleotides match TRBD1. This CDR3 comprises 15 residues. The V segment lost 4 bases and the J segment 3 bases; nucleotides outside the gene matches: 5. From germline, CDR1 is MNHEY and CDR2 SVGAGI. The CDR3 DNA is TGTGCCAGCAGTTCGACAGGGAAGGACACCGGGGAGCTGTTTTTT. The encoded protein is CASSSTGKDTGELFF.

The chain couples TRBV5-1 to TRBJ2-7; the D gene is possibly TRBD2 (7 bases). Trimming took 2 bases from V and 7 from J, leaving 19 bases between them. There are 15 residues in the CDR3. CDR1 and CDR2 (germline): SGHRS, YFSETQ. The CDR3, as DNA: TGCGCCAGCAGCTTCTGGCGGGGGCCCCGTGAAGAGCAGTACTTC. Translated: CASSFWRGPREEQYF.